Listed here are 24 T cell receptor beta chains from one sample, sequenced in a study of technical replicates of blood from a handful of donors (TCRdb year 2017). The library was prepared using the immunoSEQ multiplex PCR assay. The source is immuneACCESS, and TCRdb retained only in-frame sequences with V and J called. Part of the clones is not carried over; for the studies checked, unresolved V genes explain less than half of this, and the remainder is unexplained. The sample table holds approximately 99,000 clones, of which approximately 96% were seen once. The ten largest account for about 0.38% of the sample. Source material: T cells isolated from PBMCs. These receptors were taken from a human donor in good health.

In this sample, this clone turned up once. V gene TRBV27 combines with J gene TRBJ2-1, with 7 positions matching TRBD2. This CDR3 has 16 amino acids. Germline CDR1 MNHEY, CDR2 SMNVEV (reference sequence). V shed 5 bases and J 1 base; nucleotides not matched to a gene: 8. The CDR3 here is CASSPTASGSYNEQFF. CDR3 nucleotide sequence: TGTGCCAGCAGTCCAACAGCTAGCGGTTCCTACAATGAGCAGTTCTTC.

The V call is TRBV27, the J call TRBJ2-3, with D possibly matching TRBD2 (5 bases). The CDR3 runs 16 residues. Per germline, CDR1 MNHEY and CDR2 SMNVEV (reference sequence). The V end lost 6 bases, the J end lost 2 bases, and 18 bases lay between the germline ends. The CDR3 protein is CASRALGRTFTDTQYF. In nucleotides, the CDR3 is TGTGCCAGCAGGGCCCTGGGGAGAACCTTCACAGATACGCAGTATTTT.

The CDR3 DNA reads TGTGCCAGCAGCCCAGCTAGGGAGCAGTACTTC. Its protein product is CASSPAREQYF. The V gene is TRBV13, the J gene TRBJ2-7; D is unresolved. The germline gives CDR1 PRHDT, CDR2 FYEKMQ (reference sequence). Between the trimmed V and J ends, which lost 5 bases and 7 bases, there was a span of 9 bases. The CDR3 covers 11 residues.

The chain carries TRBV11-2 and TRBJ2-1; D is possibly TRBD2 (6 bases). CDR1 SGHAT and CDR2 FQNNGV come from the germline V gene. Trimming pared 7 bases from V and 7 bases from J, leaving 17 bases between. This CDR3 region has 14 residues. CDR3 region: CASIHERAQNEQFF. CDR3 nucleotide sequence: TGTGCCAGCATCCATGAGCGGGCTCAAAATGAGCAGTTCTTC.

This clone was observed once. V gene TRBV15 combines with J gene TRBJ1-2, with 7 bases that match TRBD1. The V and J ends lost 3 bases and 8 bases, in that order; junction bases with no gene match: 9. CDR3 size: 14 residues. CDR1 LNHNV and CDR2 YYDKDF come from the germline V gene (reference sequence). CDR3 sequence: CATSRETGIGGYTF. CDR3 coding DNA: TGTGCCACCAGCAGGGAGACAGGGATAGGGGGCTACACCTTC.

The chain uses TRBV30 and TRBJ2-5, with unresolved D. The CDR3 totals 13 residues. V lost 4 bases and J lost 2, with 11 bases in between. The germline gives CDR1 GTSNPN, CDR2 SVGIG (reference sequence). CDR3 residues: CAWTIQTQETQYF. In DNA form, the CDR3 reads TGTGCCTGGACTATACAGACACAAGAGACCCAGTACTTC. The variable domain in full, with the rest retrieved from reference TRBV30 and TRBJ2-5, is SQTIHQWPATLVQPVGSPLSLECTVEGTSNPNLYWYRQAAGRGLQLLFYSVGIGQISSEVPQNLSASRPQDRQFILSSKKLLLSDSGFYLCAWTIQTQETQYFGPGTRLLVL.

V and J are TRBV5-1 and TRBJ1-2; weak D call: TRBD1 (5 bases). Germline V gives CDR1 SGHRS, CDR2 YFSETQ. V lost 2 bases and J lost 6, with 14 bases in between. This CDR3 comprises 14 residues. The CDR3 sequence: CASSLLQGTHGYTF. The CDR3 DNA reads TGCGCCAGCAGCTTACTCCAGGGAACCCATGGCTACACCTTC.

The CDR3 protein is CASSQDRAGGYEQFF. CDR3 coding DNA: TGTGCCAGCAGCCAAGATCGGGCAGGGGGCTATGAGCAGTTCTTC. This rearrangement joins TRBV14 to TRBJ2-1, with 8 bases identical to TRBD1. This CDR3 spans 15 amino acids. The trim removed 0 bases at V and 8 bases at J, leaving 6 bases unmatched. Germline CDR1 is SGHDN and CDR2 is FVKESK. Full variable domain (outside the CDR3, taken from reference TRBV14 and TRBJ2-1): EAGVTQFPSHSVIEKGQTVTLRCDPISGHDNLYWYRRVMGKEIKFLLHFVKESKQDESGMPNNRFLAERTGGTYSTLKVQPAELEDSGVYFCASSQDRAGGYEQFFGPGTRLTVL.

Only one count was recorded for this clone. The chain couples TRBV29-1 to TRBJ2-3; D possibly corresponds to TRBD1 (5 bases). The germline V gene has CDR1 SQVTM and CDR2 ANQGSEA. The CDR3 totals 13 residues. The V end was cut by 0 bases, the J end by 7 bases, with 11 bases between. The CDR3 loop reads CSVEEAGIYTQYF. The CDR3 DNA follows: TGCAGCGTTGAAGAGGCAGGGATTTATACGCAGTATTTT.

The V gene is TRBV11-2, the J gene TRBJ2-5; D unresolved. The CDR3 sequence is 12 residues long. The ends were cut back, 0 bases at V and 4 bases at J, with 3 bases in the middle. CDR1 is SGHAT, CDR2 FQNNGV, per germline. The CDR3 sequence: CASSLEAETQYF. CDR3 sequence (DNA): TGTGCCAGCAGCTTAGAGGCAGAGACCCAGTACTTC.

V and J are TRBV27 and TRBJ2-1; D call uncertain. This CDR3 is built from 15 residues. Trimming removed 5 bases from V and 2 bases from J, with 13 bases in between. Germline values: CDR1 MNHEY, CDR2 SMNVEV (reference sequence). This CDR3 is CASSLDGETYNEQFF. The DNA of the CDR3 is TGTGCCAGCAGTCTCGACGGAGAGACCTACAATGAGCAGTTCTTC.

This CDR3 is CAWGLSDTQYF. The CDR3 nucleotides are TGTGCCTGGGGCCTTTCGGATACGCAGTATTTT. The chain is built from TRBV30 and TRBJ2-3; D is ambiguous. CDR3 length equals 11 residues. Germline V CDR1 and CDR2: GTSNPN, SVGIG (reference sequence). Trimming shortened V by 5 bases and J by 6 bases, and 9 bases separated the two germline ends.

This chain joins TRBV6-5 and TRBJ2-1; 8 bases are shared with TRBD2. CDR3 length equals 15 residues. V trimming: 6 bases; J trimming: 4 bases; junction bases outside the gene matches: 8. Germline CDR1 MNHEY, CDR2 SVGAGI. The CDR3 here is CASRSLAGHYNEQFF. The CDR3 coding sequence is TGTGCCAGCAGGTCCTTAGCGGGACATTACAATGAGCAGTTCTTC.

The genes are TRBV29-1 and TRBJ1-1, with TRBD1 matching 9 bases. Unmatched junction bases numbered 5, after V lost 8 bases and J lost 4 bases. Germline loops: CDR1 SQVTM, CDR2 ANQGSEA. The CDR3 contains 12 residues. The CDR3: CSPDRGTTEAFF. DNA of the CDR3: TGCAGCCCTGACAGGGGGACCACTGAAGCTTTCTTT.

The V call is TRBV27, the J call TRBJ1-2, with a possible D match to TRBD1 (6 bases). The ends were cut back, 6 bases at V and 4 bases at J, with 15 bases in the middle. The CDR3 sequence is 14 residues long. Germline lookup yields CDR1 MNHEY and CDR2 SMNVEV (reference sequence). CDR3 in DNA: TGTGCCAGCAGCTTTCGCCAGGGGAGCTATGGCTACACCTTC. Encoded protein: CASSFRQGSYGYTF.

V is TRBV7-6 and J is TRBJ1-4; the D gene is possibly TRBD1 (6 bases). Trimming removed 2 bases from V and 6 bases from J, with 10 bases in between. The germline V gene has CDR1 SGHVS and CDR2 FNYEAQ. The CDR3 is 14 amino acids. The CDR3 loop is CASSLKGGDEKLFF. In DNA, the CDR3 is TGTGCCAGCAGCTTAAAAGGGGGAGATGAAAAACTGTTTTTT.

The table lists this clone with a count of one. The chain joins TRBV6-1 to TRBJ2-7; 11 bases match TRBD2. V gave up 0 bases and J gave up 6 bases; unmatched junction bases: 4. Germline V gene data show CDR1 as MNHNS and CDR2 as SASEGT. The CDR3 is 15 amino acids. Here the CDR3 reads CASSEASGRASEQYF. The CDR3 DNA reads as TGTGCCAGCAGTGAAGCTAGCGGGAGGGCCTCCGAGCAGTACTTC.

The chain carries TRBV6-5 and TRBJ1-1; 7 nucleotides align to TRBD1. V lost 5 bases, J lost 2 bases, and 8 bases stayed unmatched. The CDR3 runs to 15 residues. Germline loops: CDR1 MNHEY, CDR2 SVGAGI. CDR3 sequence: CASSAGTVFNTEAFF. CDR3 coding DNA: TGTGCCAGCAGTGCCGGGACAGTGTTTAACACTGAAGCTTTCTTT.

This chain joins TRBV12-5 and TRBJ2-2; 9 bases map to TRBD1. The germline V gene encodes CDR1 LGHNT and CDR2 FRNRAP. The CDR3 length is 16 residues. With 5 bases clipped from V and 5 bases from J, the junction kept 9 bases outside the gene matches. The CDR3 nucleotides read TGTGCTAGTGGTGCCTCGACAGGGGGGGAAACCGGGGAGCTGTTTTTT. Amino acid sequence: CASGASTGGETGELFF.

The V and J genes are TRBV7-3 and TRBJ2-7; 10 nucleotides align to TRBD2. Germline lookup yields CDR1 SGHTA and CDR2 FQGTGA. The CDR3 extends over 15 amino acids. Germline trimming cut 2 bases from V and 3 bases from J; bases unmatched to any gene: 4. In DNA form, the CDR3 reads TGTGCCAGCAGCTTACTGCCTAGCGGGAGCTACGAGCAGTACTTC. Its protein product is CASSLLPSGSYEQYF.

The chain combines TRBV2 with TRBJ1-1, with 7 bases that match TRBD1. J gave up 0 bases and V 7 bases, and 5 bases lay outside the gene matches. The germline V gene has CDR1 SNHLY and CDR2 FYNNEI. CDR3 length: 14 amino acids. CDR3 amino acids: CASKGGPMNTEAFF. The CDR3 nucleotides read TGTGCCAGCAAAGGGGGCCCCATGAACACTGAAGCTTTCTTT.

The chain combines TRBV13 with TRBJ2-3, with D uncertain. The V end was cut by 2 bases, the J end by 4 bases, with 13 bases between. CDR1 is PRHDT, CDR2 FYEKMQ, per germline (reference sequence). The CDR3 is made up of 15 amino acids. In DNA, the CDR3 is TGTGCCAGCAGCTTATACCGTCAGACTCCAGATACGCAGTATTTT. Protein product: CASSLYRQTPDTQYF.

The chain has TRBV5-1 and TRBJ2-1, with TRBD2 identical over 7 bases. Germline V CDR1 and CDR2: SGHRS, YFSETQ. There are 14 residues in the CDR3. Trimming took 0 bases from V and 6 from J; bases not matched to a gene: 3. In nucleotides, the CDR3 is TGCGCCAGCAGCTTGGTGCTAGCGGTCAATGAGCAGTTCTTC. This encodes CASSLVLAVNEQFF.

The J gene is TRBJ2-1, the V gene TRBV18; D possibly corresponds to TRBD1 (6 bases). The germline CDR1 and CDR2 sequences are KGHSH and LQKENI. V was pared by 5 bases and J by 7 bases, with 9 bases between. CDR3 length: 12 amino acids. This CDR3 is CASSTTGNEQFF. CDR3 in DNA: TGTGCCAGCTCAACTACAGGGAATGAGCAGTTCTTC.